This TCR beta chain was identified during a study of blood T cell repertoires in COVID-19. Study-level background: The origin of the acute and convalescent COVID-19 samples was the United States, Italy and Spain. Sample material is recorded as cDNA or gDNA derived from T cells, B-cell-depleted T cells, or PBMCs.

Authors' processing steps: Estimates of nucleated cell counts were drawn from the amplification of reference gene primers. The repertoire was sequenced with immunoSEQ multiplex PCR; TCRdb's copy has only in-frame clones and lacks some. V, J and clone size are those of that table, while D and trimming were read from the DNA. The data contain almost 80,000 clones, about four fifths of them singletons. Looked up from germline, CDR1 is LNHDA and CDR2 is SQIVND (reference sequence). The length of the CDR3 is 19 residues. V lost 3 bases, J lost 2 bases, and 25 bases lay in between. This clone was counted a few times.

The chain has TRBV19 and TRBJ1-2; a possible D gene is TRBD1 (5 bases). Sequencing was done on a sample of peripheral blood. The source of this sequence is a woman between 65 and 79 years old with acute or convalescent COVID-19. The CDR3 DNA is TGTGCCAGTAGTATGAAAGTAGGGGCTCTTAGTCCGCGAAACTATGGCTACACCTTC. It yields the protein CASSMKVGALSPRNYGYTF.